The table lists the clone carrying this T cell receptor (beta chain) with many counts. The antigen remains undetermined. TCR cDNA was made by 5'RACE template switching, adding a universal primer site and UMIs. A single record per CDR3 protein comes from TCRdb applying MiXCR to the 5' RACE reads. Counted here are 140,000 to 150,000 distinct CDR3 sequences, more than 6.5% occurring once; the ten biggest clones make up more than 0.6%. This specimen belongs to a study of T cells after yellow fever vaccination. From germline, CDR1 is SGHKS and CDR2 YYEKEE (reference sequence). V lost 1 base and J 1 base, leaving 11 bases between the germline ends. The CDR3 contains 15 residues. Findings and caveats of the study: Bulk-population clonotypes that are abundant could appear as contaminants in FACS-sorted repertoires. Relatively few clonotypes were ones that appeared in both CD4 and CD8 compartments. Most clones from primary vaccination were detected again post-booster (almost 98% CD4, roughly 85% CD8).

The source is a man aged 25 to 40 who received the YFV17D yellow fever vaccine. Sequenced here: CD4+ T cells sorted from PBMCs, sampled 10 days after the yellow fever booster vaccination. J is TRBJ1-1 and V is TRBV5-5; the D gene is possibly TRBD1 (6 bases). The CDR3 DNA reads as TGTGCCAGCAGCTTGACCTACAGGGAGAACACTGAAGCTTTCTTT. Its translation is CASSLTYRENTEAFF.